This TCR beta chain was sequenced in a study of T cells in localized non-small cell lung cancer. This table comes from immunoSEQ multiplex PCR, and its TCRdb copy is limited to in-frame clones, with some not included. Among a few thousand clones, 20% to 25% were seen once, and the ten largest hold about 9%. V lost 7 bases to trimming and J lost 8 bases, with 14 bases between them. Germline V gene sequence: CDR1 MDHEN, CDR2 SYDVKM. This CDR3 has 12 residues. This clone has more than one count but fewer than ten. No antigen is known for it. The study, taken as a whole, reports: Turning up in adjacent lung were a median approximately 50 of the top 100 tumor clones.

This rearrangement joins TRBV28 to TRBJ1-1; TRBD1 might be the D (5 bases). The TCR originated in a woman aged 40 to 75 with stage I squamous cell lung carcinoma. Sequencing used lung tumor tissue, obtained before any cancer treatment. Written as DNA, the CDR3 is TGTGCCAGCAAACTCCTGGGGGAGGAAGCTTTCTTT. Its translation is CASKLLGEEAFF.